A single sample gave rise to the 4 T cell receptor beta chains below, sequenced in a study of chemoradiotherapy in HPV16-positive cancers. Profiled with immunoSEQ multiplex PCR; TCRdb holds only in-frame clones, not every one. The sample contains around 30,000 clones, around 92% of which appear only once. The specimen was blood, collected from a patient who underwent chemoradiotherapy. The receptors were gathered from a human donor with HPV-associated anogenital cancer.

The chain joins TRBV30 to TRBJ2-7, with 7 positions matching TRBD1. Germline CDR1 and CDR2: GTSNPN and SVGIG (reference sequence). The CDR3 runs 14 residues. Trimming cost V 8 bases and J 4 bases; bases outside gene matches: 14. The CDR3 sequence: CAAGPTGMRYEQYF. CDR3 sequence (DNA): TGTGCCGCAGGCCCGACAGGGATGAGATACGAGCAGTACTTC.

V usage is TRBV11-2 and J usage is TRBJ2-5; D possibly corresponds to TRBD2 (6 bases). The CDR3 is 15 residues long. From germline, CDR1 is SGHAT and CDR2 FQNNGV. V was pared by 5 bases and J by 11 bases, with 24 bases between. In DNA, the CDR3 is TGTGCCAGCAGCCTGATTAGGAGGGATCCGGGAGAGCAGTACTTC. Translating gives CASSLIRRDPGEQYF.

The rearrangement uses TRBV6-5 and TRBJ1-6, with D tentatively TRBD1 (5 bases). This CDR3 spans 14 amino acids. CDR1 is MNHEY, CDR2 SVGAGI, per germline. Trimming took 7 bases from V and 5 from J, leaving 12 bases between them. This CDR3 is CASNIAQDNSPLHF. For the CDR3, the DNA is TGTGCCAGCAACATCGCACAGGATAATTCACCCCTCCACTTT.

The chain carries TRBV30 and TRBJ1-6, with D possibly being TRBD1 (5 bases). This CDR3 region has 13 residues. CDR1 GTSNPN and CDR2 SVGIG come from the germline V gene (reference sequence). Trimming left V 2 bases short and J 10 bases short, with 12 bases between. The CDR3 DNA is TGTGCCTGGAGTATTCAGGGTGGATCACCCCTCCACTTT. This sequence encodes CAWSIQGGSPLHF.